This T cell receptor (beta chain) was recorded in a study of blood T cells in healthy people across ages. Study outcomes and limitations: It was held that diversity estimates obtained from one million T cells represented underestimates.

Through a sample-barcoded 5' primer and a J-beta primer mix, a second PCR was run for roughly 7 to 12 cycles. TCRdb reprocessed the 5' RACE reads via MiXCR and lists one record per CDR3 protein. The repertoire includes 700,000 or so distinct CDR3 sequences, about a fifth of them detected once, and 20% to 25% sits in the top ten. The length of the CDR3 is 18 residues. Germline lookup yields CDR1 GTSNPN and CDR2 SVGIG (reference sequence). Trimming pared 0 bases from V and 2 bases from J, leaving 19 bases between. A word on this clonotype: Its antigen is not known.

Each donor's blood draw was 8.5 to 10 milliliters of peripheral blood. Sequences were obtained from blood. The clonotype comes from a man aged 65 to 85 in good health. The chain links TRBV30 to TRBJ1-4; D is possibly TRBD1 (6 bases). This CDR3 reads CAWSVRMGGGRTNEKLFF. The CDR3 coding sequence is TGTGCCTGGAGTGTACGCATGGGGGGCGGCCGCACTAATGAAAAACTGTTTTTT.